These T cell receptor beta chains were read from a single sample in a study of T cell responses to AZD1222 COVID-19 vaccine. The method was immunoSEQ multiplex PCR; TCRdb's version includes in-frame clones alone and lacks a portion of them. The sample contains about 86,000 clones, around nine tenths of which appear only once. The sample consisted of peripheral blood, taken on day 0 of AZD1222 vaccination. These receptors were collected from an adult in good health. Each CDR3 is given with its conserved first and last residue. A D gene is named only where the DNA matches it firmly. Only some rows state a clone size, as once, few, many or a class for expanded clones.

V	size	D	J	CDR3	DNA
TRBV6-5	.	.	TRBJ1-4	CASRRSQEGLELFF	TGTGCCAGCAGGCGTTCCCAGGAGGGTTTGGAACTGTTTTTT
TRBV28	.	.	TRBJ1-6	CASRPPGQGNSPLHF	TGTGCCAGCAGACCACCGGGACAAGGGAATTCACCCCTCCACTTT
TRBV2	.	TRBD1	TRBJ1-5	CASSTGVNPSNQPQHF	TGTGCCAGCAGTACAGGGGTAAACCCGAGCAATCAGCCCCAGCATTTT
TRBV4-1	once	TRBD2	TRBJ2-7	CASSQGVARGTYEQYF	TGCGCCAGCAGCCAAGGGGTAGCGCGGGGGACCTACGAGCAGTACTTC
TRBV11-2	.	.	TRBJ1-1	CASSERAGANTEAFF	TGTGCCAGCAGCGAGAGGGCGGGGGCCAACACTGAAGCTTTCTTT
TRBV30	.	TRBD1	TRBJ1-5	CAWSGGTGNQPQHF	TGTGCCTGGAGTGGGGGGACAGGGAATCAGCCCCAGCATTTT
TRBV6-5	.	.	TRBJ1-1	CASRDRARTTEAFF	TGTGCCAGCAGAGACCGTGCAAGGACCACTGAAGCTTTCTTT
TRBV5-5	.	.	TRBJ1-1	CASSLVMLNEAFF	TGTGCCAGCAGCTTGGTAATGTTGAATGAAGCTTTCTTT
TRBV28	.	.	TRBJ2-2	CASRPPARGKWELFF	TGTGCCAGCAGACCCCCCGCCCGCGGGAAGTGGGAGCTGTTTTTT
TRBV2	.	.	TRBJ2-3	CANALANTDTQYF	TGTGCCAATGCACTAGCTAACACAGATACGCAGTATTTT
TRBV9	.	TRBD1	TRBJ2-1	CASSKQGSSYNEQFF	TGTGCCAGCAGCAAACAGGGGAGCTCCTACAATGAGCAGTTCTTC
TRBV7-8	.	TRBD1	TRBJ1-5	CASSQGLVRGANQPQHF	TGTGCCAGCAGCCAGGGGTTGGTCAGGGGGGCCAATCAGCCCCAGCATTTT
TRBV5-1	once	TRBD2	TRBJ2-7	CASSPRASGIDAYEQYF	TGCGCCAGCAGCCCCCGTGCTAGCGGGATAGACGCGTACGAGCAGTACTTC
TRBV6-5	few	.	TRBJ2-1	CASSRGQNPNNEQFF	TGTGCCAGCAGCCGTGGACAGAATCCCAACAATGAGCAGTTCTTC
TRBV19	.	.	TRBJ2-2	CASSIQANTGELFF	TGTGCCAGTAGTATCCAGGCGAACACCGGGGAGCTGTTTTTT
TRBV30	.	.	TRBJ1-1	CAWSFSKGTEAFF	TGTGCCTGGAGCTTTTCGAAGGGGACTGAAGCTTTCTTT
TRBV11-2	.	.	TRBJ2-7	CASSSRTGAGEQYF	TGTGCCAGCAGCTCTAGGACAGGAGCGGGGGAGCAGTACTTC
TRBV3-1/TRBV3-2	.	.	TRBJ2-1	CASSQGGAESSYNEQFF	TGTGCCAGCAGCCAAGGGGGTGCAGAGAGCTCCTACAATGAGCAGTTCTTC
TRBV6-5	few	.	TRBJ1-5	CASSRWGESQPQHF	TGTGCCAGCAGCCGATGGGGGGAGTCTCAGCCCCAGCATTTT
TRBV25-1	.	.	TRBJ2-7	CASREVGGHRDEQYF	TGTGCCAGCAGGGAGGTCGGGGGCCACCGGGACGAGCAGTACTTC